A selection of T cell receptor beta chains follows, all from one sample in a study of regulatory T cells in long-lasting Graves disease. TCRdb reanalysed the multiplex PCR reads using MiXCR and keeps one entry per CDR3 protein. The data contain roughly 560,000 distinct CDR3 sequences, about 16% of them seen just once; the ten biggest clones take up around 25%. These sequences were also reported in another study, on T cells in Graves' hyperthyroidism and ophthalmopathy.

The sample in question was peripheral blood mononuclear cells (PBMCs), obtained at new diagnosis, from a patient treated with antithyroid drugs. These TCRs come from a woman aged 35-65 years with Graves disease. Each CDR3 is given with its conserved first and last residue. Fields, in order: clone size, D gene, J gene, V gene, CDR3 DNA, CDR3 protein. The D gene is left open where the match is weak. Clone sizes are given selectively: once, few, many, or a class where the clone is expanded.

many | . | TRBJ2-7 | TRBV2 | TGTGCCAGCAGCGAGGGGACGGGCGAGCAGTACTTC | CASSEGTGEQYF
few | TRBD2 | TRBJ2-1 | TRBV6-1 | TGTGCCAGCAGTGGGACTAGCGGGGCGAGCTCCTACAATGAGCAGTTCTTC | CASSGTSGASSYNEQFF
. | . | TRBJ1-4 | TRBV4-1 | TGCGCCAGCAGCCAAGATGATCGCGGGAGGACTAATGAAAAACTGTTTTTT | CASSQDDRGRTNEKLFF
few | . | TRBJ2-6 | TRBV6-9 | TGTGCCAGCAGTTACTCGAACGGGGGCACTGGGGCCAACGTCCTGACTTTC | CASSYSNGGTGANVLTF
. | . | TRBJ2-2 | TRBV30 | TGTGCCTGGAGACATTCCGGGGAGCTGTTTTTT | CAWRHSGELFF
. | TRBD1 | TRBJ2-3 | TRBV12-3/TRBV12-4 | TGTGCCAGCAGCCGACAGGGGGTCGGGACAGATACGCAGTATTTT | CASSRQGVGTDTQYF
. | . | TRBJ2-5 | TRBV11-2 | TGTGCCAGCAGCTTAGCCGAGACGGCAGCCCGAGGAGAGACCCAGTACTTC | CASSLAETAARGETQYF
many | . | TRBJ1-5 | TRBV12-3/TRBV12-4 | TGTGCCAGCAGTTTAGAAAATATGTCAGGGAATCAGCCCCAGCATTTT | CASSLENMSGNQPQHF
many | . | TRBJ1-5 | TRBV9 | TGTGCCAGCAGCGCCAGACCCTGGCCAGGCCAATATCAGCCCCAGCATTTT | CASSARPWPGQYQPQHF
. | . | TRBJ2-2 | TRBV19 | TGTGCCAGTAGTTCGACTGCAGCCGGGGAGCTGTTTTTT | CASSSTAAGELFF
. | TRBD2 | TRBJ2-2 | TRBV6-1 | TGTGCCAGCACCTCCCCCGGGGGGTTCACCGGGGAGCTGTTTTTT | CASTSPGGFTGELFF